This record looks at one T cell receptor (beta chain) sequence and its context. Primed by a sample-barcoded 5' primer and a J-beta primer mix, a second PCR proceeded for about 6 to 11 cycles. MiXCR was run by TCRdb on the 5' RACE reads, yielding one entry per CDR3 protein. The sample records around 800,000 distinct CDR3 sequences, roughly 25% being singletons. These data belong to a study of blood T cells in healthy people across ages. The CDR3 length is 14 residues. Trimming removed 6 bases from V and 5 bases from J; junction bases left unmatched: 6. Separately, the same data were catalogued under a study of T cells of mothers and their children.

Sequencing was performed on blood. This TCR came from a boy aged 5 to 17 in good health. The chain uses TRBV12-3 or TRBV12-4 and TRBJ1-4; 7 nucleotides line up with TRBD1. CDR3 in amino acids: CASSAGGSNEKLFF. CDR3 nucleotides: TGTGCCAGCAGCGCAGGGGGTTCGAATGAAAAACTGTTTTTT.